These 15 T cell receptor beta chains were all obtained from the same sample, sequenced in a study of cytomegalovirus exposure and HLA in healthy donors. The PCR contained 60 Vbeta and 13 Jbeta primers. Clones were read by immunoSEQ multiplex PCR, and TCRdb kept only the in-frame ones, dropping some. The profile shows approximately 110,000 clones, 73% of them singletons. The sample was PBMCs. These receptors were taken from a man aged 55 to 70 in good health and CMV-seropositive.

The chain employs TRBV6-5 and TRBJ1-1, with D unresolved. The length of the CDR3 is 14 residues. V lost 4 bases, J lost 0 bases, and 9 bases lay in between. Germline values: CDR1 MNHEY, CDR2 SVGAGI. As DNA, the CDR3 is TGTGCCAGCAGTTCCTACGAAGTGAACACTGAAGCTTTCTTT. This encodes CASSSYEVNTEAFF.

The J gene is TRBJ2-2, the V gene TRBV4-2, with 11 bases that match TRBD2. The J segment lost 7 bases and the V segment lost 8 bases, leaving 6 bases of the junction unmatched. The CDR3 loop spans 14 amino acids. CDR1 LGHNA and CDR2 YNFKEQ come from the germline V gene. Here the CDR3 reads CASELLAGGGELFF. DNA for the CDR3: TGTGCCAGCGAATTGCTAGCGGGGGGCGGGGAGCTGTTTTTT.

V usage is TRBV6-5 and J usage is TRBJ1-4; D is unresolved. Germline CDR1 MNHEY, CDR2 SVGAGI. The CDR3 is made up of 14 amino acids. Trimming cost V 5 bases and J 7 bases, with 14 bases left between them. The CDR3 here is CASSLRGIGEKLFF. CDR3 in DNA: TGTGCCAGCAGTCTCCGAGGGATAGGTGAAAAACTGTTTTTT.

J is TRBJ2-3 and V is TRBV29-1; 7 bases agree with TRBD1. Germline trimming cut 7 bases from V and 0 bases from J; bases unmatched to any gene: 4. Germline CDR1 reads SQVTM; CDR2 reads ANQGSEA. The CDR3 is made up of 13 amino acids. The CDR3 DNA reads TGCAGCGCCAAGGGGGCTAGCACAGATACGCAGTATTTT. It translates to CSAKGASTDTQYF.

The chain links TRBV2 to TRBJ1-5; D might be TRBD1 (6 bases). The CDR3 spans 14 residues. With 7 bases removed from V and 4 bases from J, the gap between germline ends came to 14 bases. From germline, CDR1 is SNHLY and CDR2 FYNNEI. The CDR3 region is CASNNLGGNQPQHF. Here the CDR3 DNA reads TGTGCCAGCAATAATTTAGGGGGAAATCAGCCCCAGCATTTT.

The chain uses TRBV5-4 and TRBJ1-1; D is unresolved. CDR3 length equals 14 residues. V dropped 0 bases and J dropped 1 base, with 7 bases sitting between them. In germline, CDR1 is SGHNT, CDR2 YYREEE (reference sequence). Here the CDR3 DNA reads TGTGCCAGCAGCTTGGCTTCGAGGAACACTGAAGCTTTCTTT. Translating it yields CASSLASRNTEAFF. Based on the CDR3 plus reference TRBV5-4 and TRBJ1-1, the full variable domain is ETGVTQSPTHLIKTRGQQVTLRCSSQSGHNTVSWYQQALGQGPQFIFQYYREEENGRGNFPPRFSGLQFPNYSSELNVNALELDDSALYLCASSLASRNTEAFFGQGTRLTVV.

The chain joins TRBV7-6 to TRBJ2-5; tentative D call: TRBD2 (5 bases). The CDR3 is 17 residues long. The germline CDR1 and CDR2 sequences are SGHVS and FNYEAQ. V was clipped by 5 bases and J by 3 bases, with 22 bases between them. The CDR3 region is CASSRSVAAGEEETQYF. The CDR3 nucleotides read TGTGCCAGCAGCCGAAGCGTTGCGGCGGGCGAGGAAGAGACCCAGTACTTC.

There are a few counts of this clone. This sequence joins TRBV27 and TRBJ2-7, with a possible D match to TRBD2 (5 bases). Trimming pared 6 bases from V and 3 bases from J, leaving 12 bases between. From germline, CDR1 is MNHEY and CDR2 SMNVEV (reference sequence). CDR3 length: 13 amino acids. CDR3 region: CASRGAGLYEQYF. In DNA, the CDR3 is TGTGCCAGCAGGGGAGCAGGACTCTACGAGCAGTACTTC.

V usage is TRBV29-1 and J usage is TRBJ2-3, with TRBD2 as a possible D gene (6 bases). This CDR3 has 12 residues. In germline, CDR1 is SQVTM, CDR2 ANQGSEA. Trimming left V 5 bases short and J 5 bases short, with 11 bases between. The chain's CDR3 is CSVTDGGDTQYF. DNA of the CDR3: TGCAGCGTTACGGACGGGGGAGATACGCAGTATTTT.

This clone was counted between two and nine times. The chain joins TRBV2 to TRBJ1-1; D perhaps matches TRBD1 (6 bases). Between the trimmed V and J ends, which lost 5 bases and 4 bases, there was a span of 11 bases. The CDR3 spans 13 residues. Germline CDR1 reads SNHLY; CDR2 reads FYNNEI. The DNA for the CDR3 is TGTGCCAGCAGTAGCACAGGGATCACTGAAGCTTTCTTT. Encoded protein: CASSSTGITEAFF.

The chain joins TRBV4-2 to TRBJ2-1; D is perhaps TRBD1 (6 bases). Per the germline V gene, CDR1 is LGHNA and CDR2 is YNFKEQ. The CDR3 has 18 amino acids. The V gene lost 4 bases and the J gene lost 4 bases, with 23 bases spanning the gap. CDR3 nucleotide sequence: TGTGCCAGCAGCCTCTCCGGGACAAGAAACGGATGGTACAATGAGCAGTTCTTC. It translates to CASSLSGTRNGWYNEQFF.

The rearrangement uses TRBV5-6 and TRBJ1-2, with D perhaps matching TRBD1 (5 bases). The length of the CDR3 is 12 residues. Germline CDR1 is SGHDT and CDR2 is YYEEEE. Trimming stripped 4 bases from V and 10 bases from J, with 14 bases between. DNA for the CDR3: TGTGCCAGCAGCCTCGGGGGGTCGGACTACACCTTC. Its translation is CASSLGGSDYTF. Based on the CDR3 plus reference TRBV5-6 and TRBJ1-2, the full variable domain is DAGVTQSPTHLIKTRGQQVTLRCSPKSGHDTVSWYQQALGQGPQFIFQYYEEEERQRGNFPDRFSGHQFPNYSSELNVNALLLGDSALYLCASSLGGSDYTFGSGTRLTVV.

The count of this clone is one. The chain carries TRBV29-1 and TRBJ2-1; TRBD1 aligns across 9 bases. V trimming: 5 bases; J trimming: 8 bases; junction bases outside the gene matches: 13. The CDR3 extends over 15 amino acids. Germline assignment: CDR1 SQVTM and CDR2 ANQGSEA. The CDR3 reads CSVRNTGTGIYEQFF. In DNA form, the CDR3 reads TGCAGCGTTAGGAATACCGGGACAGGGATTTATGAGCAGTTCTTC.

V usage is TRBV5-1 and J usage is TRBJ1-5, with 7 bases that match TRBD1. With 1 base clipped from V and 5 bases from J, the junction kept 0 bases outside the gene matches. Germline V lookup: CDR1 SGHRS, CDR2 YFSETQ. The CDR3 is made up of 13 amino acids. CDR3 sequence: CASSLQGDQPQHF. DNA of the CDR3: TGCGCCAGCAGCTTGCAGGGGGATCAGCCCCAGCATTTT. Combining the CDR3 with reference TRBV5-1 and TRBJ1-5 gives the whole variable domain KAGVTQTPRYLIKTRGQQVTLSCSPISGHRSVSWYQQTPGQGLQFLFEYFSETQRNKGNFPGRFSGRQFSNSRSEMNVSTLELGDSALYLCASSLQGDQPQHFGDGTRLSIL.

In this sample, this clone turned up once. The rearrangement joins TRBV10-3 to TRBJ1-1; D uncertain. Germline CDR1 and CDR2: ENHRY and SYGVKD. This CDR3 comprises 12 residues. Deletions cut 6 bases from V and 2 bases from J, with 7 bases between. The CDR3 coding sequence is TGTGCCATCAGGAGAAGTAACACTGAAGCTTTCTTT. This gives the protein CAIRRSNTEAFF.